The 29 T cell receptor beta chains below all came from one sample that was sequenced in a study of T cell clonotyping in hematopoietic cell transplantation. The table came from immunoSEQ multiplex PCR; TCRdb's copy has only in-frame clones and leaves some out. Of roughly 13,000 clones in the sample, 65% to 85% were seen once. Time point described: recipient sample about 28 days before transplant, after cytoreduction. The input for sequencing was peripheral blood mononuclear cells, taken before stem cell transplant. The receptors originated from a man aged 55 to 69 with acute myeloid leukemia. Some clones in this sample may be carry-over from other donors' samples.

The J gene is TRBJ1-6, the V gene TRBV7-8; D unclear. From germline, CDR1 is SGHVS and CDR2 FQNEAQ. The CDR3 has 12 amino acids. V was trimmed by 5 bases and J by 11 bases, leaving 10 bases between them. CDR3: CASSVPRAPLHF. CDR3 in DNA: TGTGCCAGCAGCGTCCCTCGAGCACCCCTCCACTTT.

Notes on this clone: This likely comes from a read error, as the CDR3 has no conserved phenylalanine or tryptophan at its end. This chain joins TRBV7-2 and TRBJ1-1, with D hard to call. CDR1 is SGHTA and CDR2 is FQGNSA in the germline V gene. Trimming took off 3 bases at V and 4 bases at J, with 12 bases between the two ends. The CDR3 totals 14 residues. The CDR3 sequence: CASSLSFQTTEAFL. The DNA of the CDR3 is TGTGCCAGCAGCTTGTCATTCCAGACCACTGAAGCTTTCCTT.

This clone is termed medium-sized. V gene TRBV6-5 combines with J gene TRBJ2-5; D gene unclear. V was pared by 2 bases and J by 3 bases, with 7 bases between. CDR1 MNHEY and CDR2 SVGAGI come from the germline V gene. The CDR3 totals 13 residues. CDR3 sequence: CASSYAPKETQYF. DNA of the CDR3: TGTGCCAGCAGTTACGCCCCGAAAGAGACCCAGTACTTC.

The sample holds one count of this clone. V and J are TRBV28 and TRBJ1-1; D unresolved. The CDR3 extends over 11 amino acids. Germline CDR1 and CDR2: MDHEN and SYDVKM. V lost 2 bases and J lost 11, with 9 bases in between. CDR3 protein: CASSLMRSAFF. The CDR3 DNA follows: TGTGCCAGCAGTTTAATGAGGAGTGCTTTCTTT.

The V call is TRBV7-3, the J call TRBJ1-1, with D possibly matching TRBD1 (5 bases). This CDR3 has 13 residues. The V gene's germline CDR1 is SGHTA and CDR2 FQGTGA. Deletions cut 3 bases from V and 8 bases from J, with 13 bases between. The CDR3 sequence is CASSLGTIREAFF. CDR3 nucleotides: TGTGCCAGCAGCTTGGGGACGATCCGGGAAGCTTTCTTT. Using reference TRBV7-3 and TRBJ1-1 for the parts outside the CDR3, the full variable domain is GAGVSQTPSNKVTEKGKYVELRCDPISGHTALYWYRQSLGQGPEFLIYFQGTGAADDSGLPNDRFFAVRPEGSVSTLKIQRTERGDSAVYLCASSLGTIREAFFGQGTRLTVV.

V and J are TRBV4-1 and TRBJ2-7, with 7 bases identical to TRBD2. The CDR3 is 15 residues long. V lost 5 bases, J lost 4 bases, and 11 bases stayed unmatched. In germline, CDR1 is MGHRA, CDR2 YSYEKL. The CDR3 nucleotides are TGCGCCAGCAGCGTTCAGCGGGGAAGTGGGTACGAGCAGTACTTC. Its translation: CASSVQRGSGYEQYF.

The chain carries TRBV10-2 and TRBJ1-4; D perhaps matches TRBD1 (5 bases). This CDR3 is 13 amino acids long. Germline V lookup: CDR1 WSHSY, CDR2 SAAADI. The germline V and J ends were trimmed by 8 bases and 6 bases, with 13 bases remaining between them. This chain's CDR3 is CASGRVLDEKLFF. The DNA of the CDR3 is TGCGCCAGCGGCAGGGTCTTGGATGAAAAACTGTTTTTT.

This chain connects TRBV5-4 to TRBJ1-2, with no clear D. The CDR3 length is 15 residues. Germline CDR1 is SGHNT and CDR2 is YYREEE (reference sequence). V gave up 0 bases and J gave up 0 bases, with 9 bases separating them. The CDR3 here is CASSLGGLANYGYTF. For the CDR3, the DNA is TGTGCCAGCAGCTTGGGAGGATTAGCTAACTATGGCTACACCTTC.

The gene calls are TRBV5-1 and TRBJ1-1; a weak D match, TRBD1 (5 bases). Per germline, CDR1 SGHRS and CDR2 YFSETQ. V was cut by 0 bases and J by 1 base, with 10 bases left in between. The CDR3 is made up of 15 amino acids. DNA of the CDR3: TGCGCCAGCAGCTTGGAGGTTCAGGGGAACACTGAAGCTTTCTTT. Its protein is CASSLEVQGNTEAFF.

The rearrangement joins TRBV6-5 to TRBJ1-1; TRBD1 might be the D (5 bases). Trimming shortened V by 4 bases and J by 1 base, and 13 bases separated the two germline ends. The CDR3 is made up of 15 amino acids. Germline lookup yields CDR1 MNHEY and CDR2 SVGAGI. The CDR3 is CASSSPGRSNTEAFF. The CDR3 region has the DNA TGTGCCAGCAGTTCACCGGGACGGTCGAACACTGAAGCTTTCTTT.

This chain links TRBV5-1 with TRBJ2-2; D might be TRBD1 (5 bases). CDR3 length: 13 residues. Germline V CDR1 and CDR2: SGHRS, YFSETQ. The V gene lost 3 bases and the J gene lost 5 bases, with 8 bases spanning the gap. As DNA, the CDR3 is TGCGCCAGCAGCTCCGCAGGGACCGGGGAGCTGTTTTTT. Translating it yields CASSSAGTGELFF.

This chain joins TRBV11-2 and TRBJ2-1, with TRBD1 matching over 8 bases. The V gene's germline CDR1 is SGHAT and CDR2 FQNNGV. V dropped 7 bases and J dropped 7; count of bases not matched to a gene: 9. The CDR3 spans 14 residues. CDR3 in amino acids: CASTHGTGENEQFF. The CDR3 DNA is TGTGCCAGCACCCACGGGACAGGTGAAAATGAGCAGTTCTTC. Together with reference TRBV11-2 and TRBJ2-1, the CDR3 gives the full variable domain: EAGVAQSPRYKIIEKRQSVAFWCNPISGHATLYWYQQILGQGPKLLIQFQNNGVVDDSQLPKDRFSAERLKGVDSTLKIQPAKLEDSAVYLCASTHGTGENEQFFGPGTRLTVL.

The chain uses TRBV5-1 and TRBJ1-4, with 12 bases that match TRBD1. The V gene end was trimmed by 0 bases and the J gene end by 7 bases; junction bases not matched to a gene: 10. CDR3 length equals 18 residues. CDR1 SGHRS and CDR2 YFSETQ come from the germline V gene. CDR3 residues: CASSLEGQGASFGEKLFF. The CDR3 region has the DNA TGCGCCAGCAGCTTGGAGGGACAGGGGGCGAGTTTTGGTGAAAAACTGTTTTTT.

This chain connects TRBV7-2 to TRBJ2-7; D unclear. V dropped 4 bases and J dropped 2 bases, with 12 bases sitting between them. The germline V gene encodes CDR1 SGHTA and CDR2 FQGNSA. This CDR3 has 14 amino acids. CDR3 DNA sequence: TGTGCCAGCAGCTCAGTAGGCTGGGCCTACGAGCAGTACTTC. Protein product: CASSSVGWAYEQYF.

The rearrangement joins TRBV2 to TRBJ2-7; TRBD1 matches at 9 bases. The CDR3 extends over 13 amino acids. Germline CDR1 is SNHLY and CDR2 is FYNNEI. Unmatched junction bases numbered 6, after V lost 9 bases and J lost 3 bases. The CDR3 protein is CARQGAYSYEQYF. CDR3 DNA: TGTGCCAGACAGGGGGCCTACAGCTACGAGCAGTACTTC. The variable domain in full, with the rest retrieved from reference TRBV2 and TRBJ2-7, is EPEVTQTPSHQVTQMGQEVILRCVPISNHLYFYWYRQILGQKVEFLVSFYNNEISEKSEIFDDQFSVERPDGSNFTLKIRSTKLEDSAMYFCARQGAYSYEQYFGPGTRLTVT.

V usage is TRBV7-2 and J usage is TRBJ2-7, with 7 nucleotides matching TRBD2. CDR3 length: 14 amino acids. CDR1 and CDR2 from the germline V gene are SGHTA and FQGNSA. V was clipped by 8 bases and J by 5 bases; unmatched bases: 12. CDR3 bases: TGTGCCAGCGGGGGGGGAACTAGGCCCCACGAGCAGTACTTC. Translating it yields CASGGGTRPHEQYF.

The genes are TRBV9 and TRBJ2-1; 8 nucleotides match TRBD2. CDR1 SGDLS and CDR2 YYNGEE come from the germline V gene. The CDR3 runs to 15 residues. V was pared by 2 bases and J by 7 bases, with 8 bases of the junction left unmatched. CDR3 DNA: TGTGCCAGCAGCGTTCGGGGGGGTAATGAAAATGAGCAGTTCTTC. Amino acids: CASSVRGGNENEQFF.

This rearrangement joins TRBV4-1 to TRBJ1-5; D not resolved. Germline CDR1 is MGHRA and CDR2 is YSYEKL. CDR3 length: 17 amino acids. The V and J ends lost 0 bases and 0 bases respectively, with 12 bases between them. The CDR3 loop is CASSQDGTEFSNQPQHF. The CDR3 DNA sequence: TGCGCCAGCAGCCAAGATGGTACGGAGTTTAGCAATCAGCCCCAGCATTTT.

The chain is built from TRBV19 and TRBJ1-2, with a possible D match to TRBD1 (6 bases). V was cut by 5 bases and J by 5 bases, with 15 bases left in between. The CDR3 contains 14 residues. Germline-derived CDR1 and CDR2 are LNHDA and SQIVND (reference sequence). CDR3 bases: TGTGCCAGTAGTGCCCACAGGGCCGGATATGGCTACACCTTC. Translated: CASSAHRAGYGYTF.

This sequence joins TRBV9 and TRBJ1-2; D is unclear. Germline assignment: CDR1 SGDLS and CDR2 YYNGEE. V lost 4 bases and J lost 1, with 8 bases in between. The CDR3 consists of 13 residues. The CDR3 loop reads CASSFENNYGYTF. The CDR3 DNA sequence: TGTGCCAGCAGCTTTGAAAATAACTATGGCTACACCTTC.

The chain couples TRBV27 to TRBJ2-7; 10 positions agree with TRBD1. Germline V gene lookup returns CDR1 MNHEY and CDR2 SMNVEV (reference sequence). V lost 5 bases, J lost 1 base, and 2 bases stayed unmatched. This CDR3 is 14 amino acids long. CDR3: CASSRDRGSYEQYF. CDR3 bases: TGTGCCAGCAGTAGGGACAGGGGATCCTACGAGCAGTACTTC.

By share of the sample, this clone is medium-sized. The CDR3 spells CASSAAGPTEAFF. In nucleotides, the CDR3 is TGTGCCAGCAGTGCAGCAGGGCCCACTGAAGCTTTCTTT. The gene calls are TRBV2 and TRBJ1-1; the D gene is possibly TRBD1 (5 bases). V dropped 4 bases and J dropped 4 bases, with 10 bases sitting between them. CDR3 length: 13 amino acids. Germline V gene lookup returns CDR1 SNHLY and CDR2 FYNNEI.

The genes are TRBV5-4 and TRBJ2-5; possibly TRBD2 for D (5 bases). Trimming left V 0 bases short and J 2 bases short, with 14 bases between. This CDR3 is 16 amino acids long. Germline V gene data show CDR1 as SGHNT and CDR2 as YYREEE (reference sequence). CDR3 sequence (DNA): TGTGCCAGCAGCTTGGCCGTGGGAGCGGCTCAAGAGACCCAGTACTTC. This translates into CASSLAVGAAQETQYF.

In this sample, this clone is large. V is TRBV2 and J is TRBJ1-5, with 8 bases identical to TRBD1. Per the germline V gene, CDR1 is SNHLY and CDR2 is FYNNEI. The CDR3 has 14 amino acids. Trimming at V came to 9 bases and at J to 4 bases, leaving 8 bases not matched to a gene. CDR3 sequence: CARGGTGGNQPQHF. CDR3 bases: TGTGCCAGGGGAGGTACAGGGGGAAATCAGCCCCAGCATTTT. Filled out from reference TRBV2 and TRBJ1-5, the complete variable domain reads EPEVTQTPSHQVTQMGQEVILRCVPISNHLYFYWYRQILGQKVEFLVSFYNNEISEKSEIFDDQFSVERPDGSNFTLKIRSTKLEDSAMYFCARGGTGGNQPQHFGDGTRLSIL.

This clone was seen just once. The chain joins TRBV9 to TRBJ2-7; D not resolved. Trimming stripped 4 bases from V and 1 base from J, with 9 bases between. Germline V gene data show CDR1 as SGDLS and CDR2 as YYNGEE. This CDR3 spans 13 amino acids. CDR3 nucleotide sequence: TGTGCCAGCAGCAAGGACCCGTCCTACGAGCAGTACTTC. Protein sequence: CASSKDPSYEQYF.

The V gene is TRBV29-1, the J gene TRBJ2-5, with 10 bases matching TRBD1. Germline CDR1 reads SQVTM; CDR2 reads ANQGSEA. V shed 3 bases and J 4 bases; nucleotides not matched to a gene: 5. The CDR3 sequence is 14 residues long. CDR3 DNA sequence: TGCAGCGTTGAGACAGGGGGCTTCGTAGAGACCCAGTACTTC. It yields the protein CSVETGGFVETQYF.

The chain couples TRBV7-9 to TRBJ2-7; D unresolved. The CDR3 consists of 16 residues. Germline V gives CDR1 SEHNR, CDR2 FQNEAQ (reference sequence). The V and J ends lost 1 base and 2 bases respectively, with 15 bases between them. The CDR3 protein is CASSLEDQAPAYEQYF. The CDR3, as DNA: TGTGCCAGCAGCTTAGAGGACCAGGCCCCCGCCTACGAGCAGTACTTC.

The chain joins TRBV5-4 to TRBJ1-6, with D tentatively TRBD1 (6 bases). V lost 4 bases, J lost 6 bases, and 14 bases lay in between. This CDR3 is built from 15 residues. Germline V CDR1 and CDR2: SGHNT, YYREEE (reference sequence). CDR3 nucleotide sequence: TGTGCCAGCAGCGGAGGGGGTTCACTTAATTCACCCCTCCACTTT. This sequence encodes CASSGGGSLNSPLHF. The complete variable domain, with remaining parts taken from reference TRBV5-4 and TRBJ1-6, reads ETGVTQSPTHLIKTRGQQVTLRCSSQSGHNTVSWYQQALGQGPQFIFQYYREEENGRGNFPPRFSGLQFPNYSSELNVNALELDDSALYLCASSGGGSLNSPLHFGNGTRLTVT.

This chain connects TRBV27 to TRBJ1-5; 9 bases map to TRBD1. This CDR3 contains 17 residues. In germline, CDR1 is MNHEY, CDR2 SMNVEV (reference sequence). V shed 6 bases, J shed 4 bases, and the junction held 13 bases outside the gene matches. The CDR3 nucleotides read TGTGCCAGCAGCCCGACCGGGACAGGGTTACGAAATCAGCCCCAGCATTTT. This codes for CASSPTGTGLRNQPQHF.